A single sample gave rise to the 30 T cell receptor beta chains below, sequenced in a study of control samples from healthy donors and cancer patients. The repertoire was sequenced with immunoSEQ multiplex PCR; TCRdb's copy has only in-frame clones and lacks some. The data show 150,000 to 200,000 clones, roughly 90% seen once. The specimen was blood. These TCRs come from a woman in her forties or fifties in good health.

V and J are TRBV5-1 and TRBJ1-4; no clear D gene. Trimming removed 1 base at V and 6 bases at J, with 25 bases between. This CDR3 is 19 amino acids long. Germline V gene data show CDR1 as SGHRS and CDR2 as YFSETQ. The CDR3 nucleotides are TGCGCCAGCAGCTTGTATGGCTTTCTCCGGGGTCAGGAAGATGAAAAACTGTTTTTT. Its translation is CASSLYGFLRGQEDEKLFF.

The genes are TRBV18 and TRBJ2-7; D not certain. Germline CDR1 KGHSH, CDR2 LQKENI. V shed 1 base and J shed 0 bases, with 4 bases lying between them. The CDR3 consists of 13 residues. Here the CDR3 reads CASSPRSSYEQYF. As DNA, the CDR3 is TGTGCCAGCTCACCACGGTCCTCCTACGAGCAGTACTTC.

The J gene is TRBJ1-5, the V gene TRBV19; tentatively, D is TRBD1 (5 bases). The CDR3 length is 14 residues. Germline V gene sequence: CDR1 LNHDA, CDR2 SQIVND (reference sequence). V gave up 8 bases and J gave up 7 bases, with 18 bases separating them. CDR3 bases: TGTGCCAGTGCGTCCGGGCAGGGAGGACAGCCCCAGCATTTT. Its translation: CASASGQGGQPQHF.

Notes on this clone: The sample carries other DNA sequences with the same CDR3. This sequence joins TRBV24-1 and TRBJ2-3; 10 nucleotides align to TRBD1. In germline, CDR1 is KGHDR, CDR2 SFDVKD. Trimming removed 4 bases from V and 1 base from J; junction bases left unmatched: 4. The CDR3 runs 16 residues. Here the CDR3 DNA reads TGTGCCACCAGTGACCCCGGGACAGGGGGCACAGATACGCAGTATTTT. Translated, it gives CATSDPGTGGTDTQYF.

The rearrangement uses TRBV29-1 and TRBJ2-3; a weak D match, TRBD1 (6 bases). The germline V gene has CDR1 SQVTM and CDR2 ANQGSEA. The germline V and J ends were trimmed by 3 bases and 4 bases, with 14 bases remaining between them. The CDR3 sequence is 14 residues long. The CDR3 loop reads CSVEGQGRPDTQYF. CDR3 sequence (DNA): TGCAGCGTTGAGGGACAAGGCCGGCCAGATACGCAGTATTTT.

This clone occurred a few times. The gene calls are TRBV29-1 and TRBJ2-5, with 8 bases lining up with TRBD2. Germline CDR1 SQVTM, CDR2 ANQGSEA. V shed 4 bases, J shed 4 bases, and the junction held 8 bases outside the gene matches. The CDR3 spans 14 residues. In nucleotides, the CDR3 is TGCAGCGTTGCTCACGGGGGGGGTGGAGAGACCCAGTACTTC. This codes for CSVAHGGGGETQYF.

The chain links TRBV3-1 (or the pseudogene TRBV3-2) to TRBJ2-1; D is unclear. The V end lost 3 bases, the J end lost 5 bases, and 2 bases lay between the germline ends. CDR1 is LGHDT and CDR2 is YNNKEL in the germline V gene (reference sequence). CDR3 length: 11 amino acids. The DNA for the CDR3 is TGTGCCAGCAGCCACGACAATGAGCAGTTCTTC. Translating gives CASSHDNEQFF.

This clone was detected once. DNA of the CDR3: TGTGCCAGCAGCTTAGCGTCGAAAGGGTCCACCGGGGAGCTGTTTTTT. It codes for CASSLASKGSTGELFF. This chain joins TRBV11-1 and TRBJ2-2; no firm D call. CDR3 size: 16 residues. V was clipped by 0 bases and J by 4 bases, with 12 bases between them. Germline values: CDR1 SGHAT, CDR2 FQDESV (reference sequence).

The chain has TRBV7-2 and TRBJ2-6; D is uncertain. Trimming cost V 5 bases and J 0 bases, with 20 bases left between them. CDR1 and CDR2 (germline): SGHTA, FQGNSA. The CDR3 extends over 19 amino acids. CDR3 loop: CASSPTRILLPSGANVLTF. CDR3 DNA: TGTGCCAGCAGCCCCACCCGAATACTCCTACCCTCTGGGGCCAACGTCCTGACTTTC.

The chain couples TRBV7-2 to TRBJ1-5; D might be TRBD1 (5 bases). The germline V gene encodes CDR1 SGHTA and CDR2 FQGNSA. The CDR3 is 13 amino acids. Trimming took off 5 bases at V and 7 bases at J, with 12 bases between the two ends. CDR3: CASSNFREQPQHF. The CDR3 bases are TGTGCCAGCAGCAACTTCAGGGAGCAGCCCCAGCATTTT.

This rearrangement joins TRBV7-9 to TRBJ2-7; D not resolved. This CDR3 has 13 amino acids. Germline CDR1 SEHNR, CDR2 FQNEAQ (reference sequence). The germline V and J ends were trimmed by 5 bases and 9 bases, with 17 bases remaining between them. The CDR3 is CASSPWVGSGQYF. The CDR3 DNA reads as TGTGCCAGCAGCCCCTGGGTGGGTTCGGGGCAGTACTTC.

V gene TRBV5-8 combines with J gene TRBJ1-6; no clear D. Germline CDR1 reads SGHTS; CDR2 reads YDEGEE. This CDR3 region has 12 residues. V lost 6 bases, J lost 8 bases, and 9 bases lay in between. The DNA for the CDR3 is TGTGCCAGCAATTTTGACTATTCACCCCTCCACTTT. This translates into CASNFDYSPLHF.

V gene TRBV6-5 combines with J gene TRBJ2-1; 7 bases map to TRBD2. Germline CDR1 MNHEY, CDR2 SVGAGI. Trimming removed 0 bases from V and 10 bases from J; junction bases left unmatched: 9. The CDR3 is made up of 15 amino acids. The CDR3 protein is CASSYSEGGVQEQFF. The CDR3 nucleotides are TGTGCCAGCAGTTACTCGGAGGGAGGGGTCCAAGAGCAGTTCTTC.

The rearrangement uses TRBV6-5 and TRBJ1-2; no definite D call. CDR1 and CDR2 (germline): MNHEY, SVGAGI. V was trimmed by 5 bases and J by 5 bases, leaving 18 bases between them. This CDR3 spans 15 amino acids. CDR3 amino acids: CASSITPETPYGYTF. CDR3 coding DNA: TGTGCCAGCAGTATTACACCGGAGACACCTTATGGCTACACCTTC.

The chain is built from TRBV12-5 and TRBJ2-3, with TRBD1 matching 7 bases. CDR3 size: 14 residues. Germline V lookup: CDR1 LGHNT, CDR2 FRNRAP. The V gene end was trimmed by 1 base and the J gene end by 3 bases; junction bases not matched to a gene: 1. CDR3 loop: CASGLGQGTDTQYF. CDR3 nucleotide sequence: TGTGCTAGTGGTTTGGGACAGGGAACAGATACGCAGTATTTT.

The chain joins TRBV4-3 to TRBJ2-3; 11 bases line up with TRBD2. The V and J ends lost 3 bases and 4 bases, in that order; junction bases with no gene match: 9. CDR1 is LGHNA, CDR2 YSLEER, per germline. CDR3 length equals 17 residues. CDR3 region: CASSHYTSGSFADTQYF. CDR3 coding DNA: TGCGCCAGCAGCCACTATACTAGCGGGAGTTTTGCAGATACGCAGTATTTT.

The chain is built from TRBV13 and TRBJ1-6; no firm D call. The CDR3 runs 15 residues. Trimming took 4 bases from V and 5 from J, leaving 12 bases between them. Germline V CDR1 and CDR2: PRHDT, FYEKMQ (reference sequence). The CDR3 nucleotides read TGTGCCAGCAGCTCCCTAGGAGGTAATAATTCACCCCTCCACTTT. The encoded protein is CASSSLGGNNSPLHF.

This clone was recorded only once. The rearrangement joins TRBV27 to TRBJ2-3; 7 bases align to TRBD2. This CDR3 contains 15 residues. The ends lost 2 bases at V and 1 base at J; junction bases unmatched: 3. Germline-derived CDR1 and CDR2 are MNHEY and SMNVEV (reference sequence). DNA of the CDR3: TGTGCCAGCAGTTTAGGCGGGGGTGGCACAGATACGCAGTATTTT. Residues: CASSLGGGGTDTQYF.

The chain combines TRBV2 with TRBJ1-6, with a weak D call TRBD1 (5 bases). The CDR3 runs to 13 residues. Germline assignment: CDR1 SNHLY and CDR2 FYNNEI. V was pared by 7 bases and J by 7 bases, with 11 bases between. The CDR3 coding sequence is TGTGCCAGCACTGGCAGGGCGAATTCACCCCTCCACTTT. As protein: CASTGRANSPLHF.

V gene TRBV28 combines with J gene TRBJ1-5; 10 bases fit TRBD1. This CDR3 has 15 amino acids. J gave up 6 bases and V 3 bases, and 5 bases lay outside the gene matches. Looked up from germline, CDR1 is MDHEN and CDR2 is SYDVKM. CDR3 residues: CASSFSTGGGQPQHF. The CDR3 nucleotides are TGTGCCAGCAGTTTTTCGACAGGGGGCGGTCAGCCCCAGCATTTT.

This sequence joins TRBV5-5 and TRBJ1-2; tentative D call: TRBD1 (5 bases). The CDR3 is made up of 15 amino acids. Trimming took off 9 bases at V and 2 bases at J, with 20 bases between the two ends. Per the germline V gene, CDR1 is SGHKS and CDR2 is YYEKEE (reference sequence). The CDR3: CATGPGAGLNYGYTF. In nucleotides, the CDR3 is TGTGCCACAGGCCCCGGGGCAGGGCTAAACTATGGCTACACCTTC. Full variable domain (missing parts from reference TRBV5-5 and TRBJ1-2): DAGVTQSPTHLIKTRGQQVTLRCSPISGHKSVSWYQQVLGQGPQFIFQYYEKEERGRGNFPDRFSARQFPNYSSELNVNALLLGDSALYLCATGPGAGLNYGYTFGSGTRLTVV.

V and J are TRBV21-1 and TRBJ2-7; TRBD2, the table's D call, lacks a check against the DNA. TRBV21-1 is given as a pseudogene. The CDR3 sequence is 15 residues long. The CDR3 protein is CASSNPAVSSYEQYF. The CDR3 nucleotides read TGTGCCAGCAGCAATCCGGCGGTTAGCTCCTACGAGCAGTACTTC.

This clone was seen just once. The chain carries TRBV5-3 and TRBJ1-5; D possibly corresponds to TRBD1 (5 bases). TRBV5-3 is reported as an ORF; its role is uncertain. Trimming shortened V by 4 bases and J by 6 bases, and 20 bases separated the two germline ends. CDR3 length: 16 residues. The CDR3 DNA sequence: TGTGCCAGAAGCGGACACCGGACCGATCCCGGTCAGCCCCAGCATTTT. Translated, it gives CARSGHRTDPGQPQHF.

The chain joins TRBV28 to TRBJ1-1; D uncertain. The V gene's germline CDR1 is MDHEN and CDR2 SYDVKM. Trimming stripped 8 bases from V and 1 base from J, with 14 bases between. The CDR3 is 14 amino acids. As DNA, the CDR3 is TGTGCCAGCCATTTTGAGGGCAGGAACACTGAAGCTTTCTTT. Translation: CASHFEGRNTEAFF.

This clone was observed a single time. Mismatch with germline at one junction end may stem from a read error. This chain's CDR3 is CASPGVGPRLF. CDR3 DNA sequence: TGTGCCAGCCCCGGTGTGGGACCACGCCTCTTC. V is TRBV6-4 and J is TRBJ2-7, with D perhaps matching TRBD1 or TRBD2 (5 bases each). Germline lookup yields CDR1 MRHNA and CDR2 SNTAGT. This CDR3 contains 11 residues.

The rearrangement joins TRBV13 to TRBJ1-3; D gene unclear. The V gene's germline CDR1 is PRHDT and CDR2 FYEKMQ (reference sequence). The CDR3 extends over 15 amino acids. V was pared by 2 bases and J by 4 bases, with 12 bases between. CDR3 sequence reads: CASSLRAMPGNTIYF. DNA of the CDR3: TGTGCCAGCAGCTTAAGGGCTATGCCCGGAAACACCATATATTTT.

The rearrangement joins TRBV28 to TRBJ1-1; D is uncertain. The CDR3 runs to 14 residues. The V end was cut by 4 bases, the J end by 11 bases, with 20 bases between. The germline V gene has CDR1 MDHEN and CDR2 SYDVKM. The CDR3 reads CASSYPDSSRAAFF. The DNA of the CDR3 is TGTGCCAGCAGTTATCCTGACTCCTCCCGGGCGGCTTTCTTT.

The gene calls are TRBV6-5 and TRBJ2-1, with 12 bases fitting TRBD2. Germline V gene sequence: CDR1 MNHEY, CDR2 SVGAGI. After removal of 6 bases from V and 8 bases from J, the junction contained 8 bases not matched to a gene. The CDR3 totals 15 residues. The CDR3 here is CASSQTSGSSDEQFF. The CDR3 DNA sequence: TGTGCCAGCAGCCAGACTAGCGGGAGTTCGGATGAGCAGTTCTTC.

This clone has more than one count but fewer than ten. This chain links TRBV7-8 with TRBJ1-5; D is ambiguous. The CDR3 is made up of 14 amino acids. Per the germline V gene, CDR1 is SGHVS and CDR2 is FQNEAQ. The ends were cut back, 8 bases at V and 0 bases at J, with 11 bases in the middle. This chain's CDR3 is CASGVRNSNQPQHF. DNA for the CDR3: TGTGCCAGCGGGGTGCGAAATAGCAATCAGCCCCAGCATTTT. Full variable domain (remainder filled in from reference TRBV7-8 and TRBJ1-5): GAGVSQSPRYKVAKRGQDVALRCDPISGHVSLFWYQQALGQGPEFLTYFQNEAQLDKSGLPSDRFFAERPEGSVSTLKIQRTQQEDSAVYLCASGVRNSNQPQHFGDGTRLSIL.

This chain joins TRBV5-4 and TRBJ2-7, with D perhaps matching TRBD1 (6 bases). Germline CDR1 is SGHNT and CDR2 is YYREEE (reference sequence). The CDR3 totals 14 residues. V lost 3 bases and J 3 bases, leaving 13 bases between the germline ends. The CDR3 protein is CASSSRQAYYEQYF. CDR3 DNA: TGTGCCAGCAGCTCGAGACAGGCATACTACGAGCAGTACTTC.